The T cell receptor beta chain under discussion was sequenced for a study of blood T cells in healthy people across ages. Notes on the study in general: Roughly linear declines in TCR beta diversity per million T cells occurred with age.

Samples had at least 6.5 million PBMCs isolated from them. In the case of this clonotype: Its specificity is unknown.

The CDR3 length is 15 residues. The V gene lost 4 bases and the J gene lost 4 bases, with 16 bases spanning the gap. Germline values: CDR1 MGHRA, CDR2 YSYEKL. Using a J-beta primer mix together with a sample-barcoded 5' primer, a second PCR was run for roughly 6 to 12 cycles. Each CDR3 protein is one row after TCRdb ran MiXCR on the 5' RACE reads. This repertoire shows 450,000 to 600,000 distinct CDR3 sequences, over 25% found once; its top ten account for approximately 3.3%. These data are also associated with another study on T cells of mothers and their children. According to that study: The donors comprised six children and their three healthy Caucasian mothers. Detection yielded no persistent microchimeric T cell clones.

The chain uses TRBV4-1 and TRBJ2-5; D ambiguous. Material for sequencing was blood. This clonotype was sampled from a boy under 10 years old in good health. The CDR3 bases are TGCGCCAGCAGCCCCGGACGTCTGAGGACAGAGACCCAGTACTTC. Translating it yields CASSPGRLRTETQYF.